A single sample gave rise to the 18 T cell receptor beta chains below, sequenced in a study of CD4 and CD8 cells across lung adenocarcinoma regions. TCRdb reanalysed the PCR reads using MiXCR and keeps one entry per CDR3 protein. This table holds 24,000 or so distinct CDR3 sequences, 52% found once. The sequenced sample was CD4+ T cells from the center of a lung tumor. These receptors originate from a male donor with lung adenocarcinoma. The CD4 and CD8 labels of this study may be unreliable.

This clonotype was seen ten or more times. The genes are TRBV27 and TRBJ2-1, with D unclear. The CDR3 has 12 amino acids. Trimming removed 5 bases at V and 7 bases at J, with 9 bases between. From germline, CDR1 is MNHEY and CDR2 SMNVEV (reference sequence). CDR3 in amino acids: CASSPRRNEQFF. The CDR3 coding sequence is TGTGCCAGCAGTCCCAGAAGAAATGAGCAGTTCTTC.

In this sample, this clonotype turned up many times. The gene calls are TRBV6-5 and TRBJ2-5; D not resolved. The DNA matches TRBJ2-7 better at its end, which makes the J call doubtful. Per the germline V gene, CDR1 is MNHEY and CDR2 is SVGAGI. This CDR3 contains 11 residues. The CDR3 nucleotides read TGTGCCAGCAGTCTAGGAGTCGAGCAGTACTTC. Translation gives CASSLGVEQYF.

By proportion, this clonotype is medium-sized. The chain employs TRBV27 and TRBJ2-3; D is undetermined. Trimming took 1 base from V and 7 from J, leaving 15 bases between them. The V gene's germline CDR1 is MNHEY and CDR2 SMNVEV (reference sequence). The length of the CDR3 is 15 residues. The CDR3 region is CASSLLGRAANTQYF. CDR3 DNA: TGTGCCAGCAGTTTATTGGGCAGAGCCGCAAATACGCAGTATTTT.

The chain is built from TRBV10-2 and TRBJ2-1; the match to TRBD2 covers 7 bases. The CDR3 covers 14 residues. V trimming: 6 bases; J trimming: 5 bases; junction bases outside the gene matches: 7. Germline CDR1 and CDR2: WSHSY and SAAADI. CDR3 amino acids: CASRPRGDDNEQFF. CDR3 nucleotide sequence: TGCGCCAGCAGACCACGGGGGGATGACAATGAGCAGTTCTTC.

Relative to its sample, this clonotype is medium-sized. The V and J genes are TRBV7-2 and TRBJ2-2; 9 bases are a match to TRBD2. Per the germline V gene, CDR1 is SGHTA and CDR2 is FQGNSA. The CDR3 sequence is 15 residues long. Trimming took 5 bases from V and 6 from J; bases not matched to a gene: 7. CDR3 sequence: CASSQGTSFPGELFF. In DNA form, the CDR3 reads TGTGCCAGCAGCCAAGGGACTAGCTTTCCCGGGGAGCTGTTTTTT.

The gene calls are TRBV11-3 and TRBJ2-2; D might be TRBD1 or TRBD2, each matching 5 bases. The CDR3 covers 15 residues. The V end was cut by 1 base, the J end by 3 bases, with 9 bases between. CDR1 is SGHNT and CDR2 is YENEEA in the germline V gene. The CDR3 reads CASSLGGSYTGELFF. The CDR3 region has the DNA TGTGCCAGCAGCTTAGGGGGGAGTTACACCGGGGAGCTGTTTTTT. The full variable domain, completed using reference TRBV11-3 and TRBJ2-2, is EAGVVQSPRYKIIEKKQPVAFWCNPISGHNTLYWYLQNLGQGPELLIRYENEEAVDDSQLPKDRFSAERLKGVDSTLKIQPAELGDSAVYLCASSLGGSYTGELFFGEGSRLTVL.

This chain links TRBV7-2 with TRBJ2-1, with TRBD2 matching 7 bases. The J call may be faulty, since TRBJ2-2 better matches the DNA end. CDR1 SGHTA and CDR2 FQGNSA come from the germline V gene. CDR3 length equals 16 residues. The CDR3 nucleotides read TGTGCCAGCAGCTTAAGGGGCGGGAGCACCTACAATGAGCTGTTTTTT. Its translation is CASSLRGGSTYNELFF.

This clonotype has a count of ten or more. The V call is TRBV11-3, the J call TRBJ2-1, with D perhaps matching TRBD1 (5 bases). The CDR3 length is 17 residues. Trimming pared 0 bases from V and 0 bases from J, leaving 12 bases between. Per germline, CDR1 SGHNT and CDR2 YENEEA. The CDR3 loop reads CASSLDRAASSYNEQFF. CDR3 DNA: TGTGCCAGCAGCTTAGACAGGGCCGCCAGCTCCTACAATGAGCAGTTCTTC. Based on the CDR3 plus reference TRBV11-3 and TRBJ2-1, the full variable domain is EAGVVQSPRYKIIEKKQPVAFWCNPISGHNTLYWYLQNLGQGPELLIRYENEEAVDDSQLPKDRFSAERLKGVDSTLKIQPAELGDSAVYLCASSLDRAASSYNEQFFGPGTRLTVL.

The CDR3 reads CASSLSSGGTETQYF. CDR3 sequence (DNA): TGTGCCAGCAGTTTATCATCGGGAGGCACAGAGACCCAGTACTTC. The chain joins TRBV27 to TRBJ2-1; TRBD2 matches 7 bases. Gene TRBJ2-5 matches the end of the DNA better, so the J call may be wrong. The CDR3 spans 15 residues. Germline V gene lookup returns CDR1 MNHEY and CDR2 SMNVEV (reference sequence).

This clonotype was recorded at least ten times. This chain uses TRBV27 with TRBJ1-4; D gene unclear. Germline CDR1 is MNHEY and CDR2 is SMNVEV (reference sequence). Trimming removed 6 bases at V and 4 bases at J, with 21 bases between. This CDR3 is built from 17 residues. The CDR3 nucleotides read TGTGCCAGCAGAACATATGGGATAGGGCTGGGTAATGAAAAACTGTTTTTT. Its protein product is CASRTYGIGLGNEKLFF. The full variable domain, rest sourced from reference TRBV27 and TRBJ1-4, is EAQVTQNPRYLITVTGKKLTVTCSQNMNHEYMSWYRQDPGLGLRQIYYSMNVEVTDKGDVPEGYKVSRKEKRNFPLILESPSPNQTSLYFCASRTYGIGLGNEKLFFGSGTQLSVL.

In regard to this clonotype: Given a much more abundant clone one base away, this may be a read error. CDR3 in amino acids: CASSDDTPDTQYF. The CDR3 DNA reads TGTGCCAGCAGTGATGACACCCCAGATACGCAGTATTTT. The rearrangement uses TRBV25-1 and TRBJ2-3; D uncertain. From germline, CDR1 is MGHDK and CDR2 SYGVNS. V was shortened by 3 bases and J by 4 bases, with 8 bases between the two germline ends. The CDR3 runs 13 residues.

The chain uses TRBV10-3 and TRBJ2-5, with 7 bases aligning to TRBD2. The CDR3 covers 14 residues. Germline V CDR1 and CDR2: ENHRY, SYGVKD. Written as DNA, the CDR3 is TGTGCGGGCAACGGGGGGAGTGACCAAGATACGCAGTACTTC. Its protein is CAGNGGSDQDTQYF.

This clonotype was detected ten times or more. The chain has TRBV20-1 and TRBJ2-5, with D unclear. The V and J ends lost 3 bases and 2 bases respectively, with 19 bases between them. CDR1 and CDR2 from the germline V gene are DFQATT and SNEGSKA (reference sequence). The CDR3 totals 16 residues. The CDR3 sequence: CSASSIFRAGQETQYF. The CDR3 DNA reads TGCAGTGCTAGTTCCATTTTCCGGGCCGGACAAGAGACCCAGTACTTC.

This clonotype was seen a handful of times. This sequence joins TRBV4-2 and TRBJ2-2, with D uncertain. The CDR3 is 14 amino acids. Trimming removed 0 bases from V and 1 base from J, with 3 bases in between. The germline CDR1 and CDR2 sequences are LGHNA and YNFKEQ. The CDR3 sequence is CASSQEVNTGELFF. CDR3 nucleotide sequence: TGTGCCAGCAGCCAAGAGGTGAACACCGGGGAGCTGTTTTTT.

The chain carries TRBV12-3 or TRBV12-4 and TRBJ2-6; the D gene is possibly TRBD2 (6 bases). CDR3 length equals 19 residues. The V gene lost 8 bases and the J gene lost 0 bases, with 23 bases spanning the gap. CDR3 nucleotides: TGTGCCAGCCACCAACGGGAGCCAACATCCGGCTCTGGGGCCAACGTCCTGACTTTC. Translated, it gives CASHQREPTSGSGANVLTF.

Comments on this clonotype: At one end, the junction sequence differs from germline, possibly due to a read error. The chain joins TRBV7-7 to TRBJ2-1; 7 nucleotides agree with TRBD2. The germline CDR1 and CDR2 sequences are SSHAT and FNYEAQ (reference sequence). The CDR3 sequence is 13 residues long. CDR3 DNA sequence: TGTGCTAGCAGCTTGGCGGGAGTCAATGAGCAGTTCTTC. It yields the protein CASSLAGVNEQFF.

This clonotype was found a few times. The J gene is TRBJ2-3, the V gene TRBV6-5, with D perhaps matching TRBD1 (6 bases). CDR3 length: 15 amino acids. V lost 4 bases, J lost 1 base, and 12 bases lay in between. Germline V CDR1 and CDR2: MNHEY, SVGAGI. CDR3 in amino acids: CASSFRDTGTDTQYF. The CDR3 DNA sequence: TGTGCCAGCAGTTTCCGGGACACCGGCACAGATACGCAGTATTTT.

The sample holds one count of this clonotype. The chain combines TRBV27 with TRBJ2-3; D may correspond to TRBD1 or TRBD2 (7 bases each). The V end was cut by 5 bases, the J end by 12 bases, with 30 bases between. Germline loops: CDR1 MNHEY, CDR2 SMNVEV (reference sequence). The CDR3 is 17 amino acids. The CDR3 DNA sequence: TGTGCCAGCAGTCCTGGCCGACTAGCTTCTGGGACAGCGACCCAGTATTTT. Translated: CASSPGRLASGTATQYF.